The present TCR beta chain was sequenced within a study of shared clonotypes between healthy human individuals. The assay was immunoSEQ multiplex PCR, and TCRdb's table has in-frame clones only and misses some. The sample yields roughly 1,600,000 clones, around 98.5% seen once. Trimming shortened V by 4 bases and J by 2 bases, and 16 bases separated the two germline ends. Germline values: CDR1 SGHNT, CDR2 YYREEE (reference sequence). This CDR3 comprises 15 residues. Concerning this clone itself: Its antigen is currently unknown.

The study's findings and limits: Clonotype sharing among donors was expected to depend on sequencing depth. A limitation of the genetic and exposure-history diversity represented arose from few donors.

This sequence was found in a man aged 25 to 45 in good health. The sequenced sample was naive CD4+ T cells sorted from blood. Stated subset: CD45RA+ positively selected. The gene calls are TRBV5-4 and TRBJ2-7; TRBD2 might be the D (6 bases). The DNA of the CDR3 is TGTGCCAGCAGCCAAACTACCGGGACTCCCTACGAGCAGTACTTC. Translating it yields CASSQTTGTPYEQYF.